A single sample is the source of the 21 T cell receptor beta chains below, sequenced in a study of brain metastases from non-small cell lung cancer. Assay used: immunoSEQ multiplex PCR; TCRdb lists only in-frame clones, some missing. The sample lists 14,000 to 15,000 clones, about 80% occurring once. Sequenced sample: primary lung tumor tissue. These receptors all come from a donor at least 40 years old with non-small cell lung cancer.

The chain carries TRBV3-1 (or the pseudogene TRBV3-2) and TRBJ2-6; the match to TRBD2 covers 7 bases. The CDR3 spans 15 residues. Per the germline V gene, CDR1 is LGHDT and CDR2 is YNNKEL (reference sequence). V lost 4 bases, J lost 2 bases, and 2 bases stayed unmatched. CDR3 protein: CASSLGGAGANVLTF. In nucleotides, the CDR3 is TGTGCCAGCAGCCTGGGAGGGGCTGGGGCCAACGTCCTGACTTTC.

J is TRBJ1-5 and V is TRBV2; unclear D gene. V was trimmed by 2 bases and J by 0 bases, leaving 8 bases between them. Germline V gives CDR1 SNHLY, CDR2 FYNNEI. The CDR3 length is 15 residues. CDR3 loop: CASSELHTSNQPQHF. The CDR3 DNA follows: TGTGCCAGCAGTGAATTACACACTAGCAATCAGCCCCAGCATTTT.

The J gene is TRBJ1-3, the V gene TRBV29-1, with 9 bases identical to TRBD1. With V trimmed by 5 bases and J by 2 bases, 1 base remained unmatched. This CDR3 comprises 13 residues. The germline CDR1 and CDR2 sequences are SQVTM and ANQGSEA. CDR3 sequence (DNA): TGCAGCGTTAGGACAGGGGCTGGAAACACCATATATTTT. This gives the protein CSVRTGAGNTIYF.

This clone was counted between two and nine times. This rearrangement joins TRBV15 to TRBJ1-2; D may be TRBD1 (6 bases). Per the germline V gene, CDR1 is LNHNV and CDR2 is YYDKDF (reference sequence). The CDR3 extends over 15 amino acids. Trimming left V 11 bases short and J 7 bases short, with 26 bases between. This CDR3 is CASAGETPVRGGYTF. For the CDR3, the DNA is TGTGCCTCTGCAGGGGAAACGCCTGTTAGGGGTGGCTACACCTTC.

V is TRBV6-6 and J is TRBJ1-4; the D is unclear. CDR3 size: 14 residues. Trimming left V 4 bases short and J 0 bases short, with 6 bases between. The germline V gene has CDR1 MNHNY and CDR2 SVGAGI (reference sequence). The DNA of the CDR3 is TGTGCCAGCAGTTGGGGTCCAACTAATGAAAAACTGTTTTTT. It translates to CASSWGPTNEKLFF.

The sample holds a few counts of this clone. V is TRBV12-5 and J is TRBJ1-1, with TRBD1 as a possible D gene (5 bases). The germline CDR1 and CDR2 sequences are LGHNT and FRNRAP. This CDR3 is 13 amino acids long. Trimming removed 2 bases at V and 2 bases at J, with 6 bases between. CDR3 sequence (DNA): TGTGCTAGTGGTTTGACAGGAAACACTGAAGCTTTCTTT. Its protein product is CASGLTGNTEAFF.

The gene calls are TRBV19 and TRBJ2-3; a possible D gene is TRBD1 (5 bases). V was clipped by 1 base and J by 2 bases, with 10 bases between them. The germline V gene encodes CDR1 LNHDA and CDR2 SQIVND (reference sequence). This CDR3 has 15 amino acids. The CDR3 spells CASSIGGPVTDTQYF. The CDR3 nucleotides are TGTGCCAGTAGTATAGGGGGCCCGGTCACAGATACGCAGTATTTT.

This chain connects TRBV10-3 to TRBJ2-1; the D call may be TRBD1 or TRBD2 (5 bases each). Trimming took off 7 bases at V and 6 bases at J, with 16 bases between the two ends. Per the germline V gene, CDR1 is ENHRY and CDR2 is SYGVKD. The CDR3 totals 14 residues. Here the CDR3 reads CAITGDPKLNEQFF. The DNA of the CDR3 is TGTGCCATCACTGGGGACCCCAAGCTCAATGAGCAGTTCTTC.

This chain joins TRBV2 and TRBJ2-5; the D gene is possibly TRBD2 (6 bases). This CDR3 is built from 13 residues. The germline V gene has CDR1 SNHLY and CDR2 FYNNEI. Trimming took off 3 bases at V and 3 bases at J, with 8 bases between the two ends. The CDR3 is CASSDGGEETQYF. CDR3 bases: TGTGCCAGCAGTGACGGGGGAGAAGAGACCCAGTACTTC. Drawing the rest from reference TRBV2 and TRBJ2-5, the complete variable domain is EPEVTQTPSHQVTQMGQEVILRCVPISNHLYFYWYRQILGQKVEFLVSFYNNEISEKSEIFDDQFSVERPDGSNFTLKIRSTKLEDSAMYFCASSDGGEETQYFGPGTRLLVL.

This rearrangement joins TRBV11-3 to TRBJ2-2; D may be TRBD2 (6 bases). The germline CDR1 and CDR2 sequences are SGHNT and YENEEA. The V end was cut by 3 bases, the J end by 0 bases, with 11 bases between. The CDR3 runs to 16 residues. The CDR3 region has the DNA TGTGCCAGCAGCTTCTTTAGCGGCTCGAACACCGGGGAGCTGTTTTTT. This sequence encodes CASSFFSGSNTGELFF. Looking up the rest from reference TRBV11-3 and TRBJ2-2 gives the full variable domain: EAGVVQSPRYKIIEKKQPVAFWCNPISGHNTLYWYLQNLGQGPELLIRYENEEAVDDSQLPKDRFSAERLKGVDSTLKIQPAELGDSAVYLCASSFFSGSNTGELFFGEGSRLTVL.

J is TRBJ2-1 and V is TRBV5-4, with 12 bases fitting TRBD2. V shed 4 bases, J shed 6 bases, and the junction held 5 bases outside the gene matches. The CDR3 contains 15 residues. Looked up from germline, CDR1 is SGHNT and CDR2 is YYREEE (reference sequence). DNA of the CDR3: TGTGCCAGCAGCCGAGAACTAGCGGGGGGCAATGAGCAGTTCTTC. This gives the protein CASSRELAGGNEQFF.

The chain uses TRBV4-3 and TRBJ2-2; 9 positions agree with TRBD1. The germline CDR1 and CDR2 sequences are LGHNA and YSLEER. The V gene end was trimmed by 0 bases and the J gene end by 5 bases; junction bases not matched to a gene: 7. The CDR3 sequence is 17 residues long. The DNA of the CDR3 is TGCGCCAGCAGCCAAGATAGAGGACAGGGGAGAACCGGGGAGCTGTTTTTT. This gives the protein CASSQDRGQGRTGELFF.

There are a few counts of this clone. The chain couples TRBV18 to TRBJ1-6; 8 bases align to TRBD1. There are 15 residues in the CDR3. Germline-derived CDR1 and CDR2 are KGHSH and LQKENI. Trimming removed 2 bases from V and 9 bases from J; junction bases left unmatched: 6. The CDR3 loop is CASSPSGGMGSPLHF. The CDR3 DNA reads as TGTGCCAGCTCACCATCAGGGGGCATGGGTTCACCCCTCCACTTT.

The chain links TRBV5-1 to TRBJ1-6; D is possibly TRBD1 (5 bases). Germline V gene data show CDR1 as SGHRS and CDR2 as YFSETQ. The CDR3 has 13 residues. V was trimmed by 7 bases and J by 8 bases, leaving 13 bases between them. The CDR3 spells CASGLREDSPLHF. The CDR3 DNA reads TGCGCCAGCGGCCTCAGGGAAGATTCACCCCTCCACTTT.

The chain links TRBV5-6 to TRBJ1-5; D is ambiguous. This CDR3 region has 15 residues. The ends were cut back, 1 base at V and 1 base at J, with 9 bases in the middle. CDR1 and CDR2 from the germline V gene are SGHDT and YYEEEE. This CDR3 is CASSLYVASNQPQHF. The CDR3 DNA follows: TGTGCCAGCAGCTTGTATGTGGCCAGCAATCAGCCCCAGCATTTT.

The V and J genes are TRBV29-1 and TRBJ2-7; 9 bases line up with TRBD1. This CDR3 region has 14 residues. Per germline, CDR1 SQVTM and CDR2 ANQGSEA. The ends lost 3 bases at V and 5 bases at J; junction bases unmatched: 8. DNA for the CDR3: TGCAGCGTTGAGACCGGACAGGGGATCGACGAGCAGTACTTC. Translating it yields CSVETGQGIDEQYF.

The chain links TRBV7-2 to TRBJ2-1, with 11 nucleotides matching TRBD1. CDR3 length: 15 amino acids. Germline V gene data show CDR1 as SGHTA and CDR2 as FQGNSA. J gave up 5 bases and V 5 bases, and 5 bases lay outside the gene matches. CDR3 coding DNA: TGTGCCAGCAGCAAGGACAGGGGGCGGAACAATGAGCAGTTCTTC. Protein: CASSKDRGRNNEQFF.

The chain recombines TRBV20-1 with TRBJ1-2; no clear D. Per germline, CDR1 DFQATT and CDR2 SNEGSKA (reference sequence). The CDR3 is 11 amino acids. Between the trimmed V and J ends, which lost 7 bases and 5 bases, there was a span of 11 bases. The CDR3 sequence: CSGSKLYGYTF. The CDR3 DNA follows: TGCAGTGGGAGCAAGCTTTATGGCTACACCTTC.

The chain couples TRBV5-8 to TRBJ1-1; D remains ambiguous. The CDR3 has 15 residues. The ends were cut back, 2 bases at V and 1 base at J, with 12 bases in the middle. Looked up from germline, CDR1 is SGHTS and CDR2 is YDEGEE. The CDR3 DNA sequence: TGTGCCAGCAGCTTCAGCCCGGGGAAGAACACTGAAGCTTTCTTT. Translating gives CASSFSPGKNTEAFF.

The rearrangement uses TRBV5-4 and TRBJ2-2, with D tentatively TRBD1 (6 bases). CDR1 SGHNT and CDR2 YYREEE come from the germline V gene (reference sequence). The CDR3 sequence is 15 residues long. Trimming took off 9 bases at V and 1 base at J, with 16 bases between the two ends. The CDR3 sequence is CATTRQAQNTGELFF. In nucleotides, the CDR3 is TGTGCCACCACCCGACAGGCCCAGAACACCGGGGAGCTGTTTTTT.

This clone was recorded only once. J is TRBJ2-1 and V is TRBV20-1; D is tentatively TRBD1 or TRBD2 (6 bases each). From germline, CDR1 is DFQATT and CDR2 SNEGSKA (reference sequence). Trimming removed 3 bases at V and 10 bases at J, with 16 bases between. The CDR3 runs to 13 residues. DNA for the CDR3: TGCAGTGCTAGTTTAAAGGGGGGTGGGGAGCAGTTCTTC. Protein product: CSASLKGGGEQFF.